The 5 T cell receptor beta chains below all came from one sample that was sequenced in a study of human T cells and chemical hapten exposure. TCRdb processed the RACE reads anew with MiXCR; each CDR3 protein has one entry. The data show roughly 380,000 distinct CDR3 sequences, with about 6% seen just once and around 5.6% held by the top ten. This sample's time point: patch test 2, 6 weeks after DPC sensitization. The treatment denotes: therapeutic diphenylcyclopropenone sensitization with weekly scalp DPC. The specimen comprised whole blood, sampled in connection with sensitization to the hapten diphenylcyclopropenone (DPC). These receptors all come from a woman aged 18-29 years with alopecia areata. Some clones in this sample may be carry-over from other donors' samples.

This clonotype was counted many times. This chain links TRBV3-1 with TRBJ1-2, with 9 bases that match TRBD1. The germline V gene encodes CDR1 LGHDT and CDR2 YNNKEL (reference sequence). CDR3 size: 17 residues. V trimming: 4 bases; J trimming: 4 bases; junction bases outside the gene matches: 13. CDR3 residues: CASSPSSGTGSLYGYTF. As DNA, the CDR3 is TGTGCCAGCAGCCCATCATCCGGGACAGGGTCACTCTATGGCTACACCTTC.

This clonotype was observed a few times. CDR3 sequence reads: CASSFASEETQYF. In DNA form, the CDR3 reads TGTGCCAGCAGCTTCGCTAGCGAAGAGACCCAGTACTTC. The chain joins TRBV5-5 to TRBJ2-5; the D gene is possibly TRBD2 (6 bases). The germline CDR1 and CDR2 sequences are SGHKS and YYEKEE (reference sequence). The V and J ends lost 2 bases and 3 bases respectively, with 8 bases between them. CDR3 size: 13 residues.

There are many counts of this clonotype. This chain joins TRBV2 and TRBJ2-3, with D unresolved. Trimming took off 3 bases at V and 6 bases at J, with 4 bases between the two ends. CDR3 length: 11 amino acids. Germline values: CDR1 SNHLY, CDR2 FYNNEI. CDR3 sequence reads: CASSEGDTQYF. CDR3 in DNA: TGTGCCAGCAGTGAGGGTGATACGCAGTATTTT.

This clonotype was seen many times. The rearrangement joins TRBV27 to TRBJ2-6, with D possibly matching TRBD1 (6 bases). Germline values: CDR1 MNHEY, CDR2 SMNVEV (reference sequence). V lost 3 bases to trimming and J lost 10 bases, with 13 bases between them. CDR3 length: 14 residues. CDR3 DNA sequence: TGTGCCAGCAGTTTCCAGGGGACCCCTAACGTCCTGACTTTC. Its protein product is CASSFQGTPNVLTF. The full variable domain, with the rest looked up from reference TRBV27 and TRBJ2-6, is EAQVTQNPRYLITVTGKKLTVTCSQNMNHEYMSWYRQDPGLGLRQIYYSMNVEVTDKGDVPEGYKVSRKEKRNFPLILESPSPNQTSLYFCASSFQGTPNVLTFGAGSRLTVL.

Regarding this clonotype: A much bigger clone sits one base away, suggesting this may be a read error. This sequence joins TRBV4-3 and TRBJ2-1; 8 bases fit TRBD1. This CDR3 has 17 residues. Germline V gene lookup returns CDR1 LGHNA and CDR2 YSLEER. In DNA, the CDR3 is TGCGCCAGAAGCCAAGAACGACAGGGGAAGAGGTACAATGAGCAGTTCTTC. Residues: CARSQERQGKRYNEQFF.